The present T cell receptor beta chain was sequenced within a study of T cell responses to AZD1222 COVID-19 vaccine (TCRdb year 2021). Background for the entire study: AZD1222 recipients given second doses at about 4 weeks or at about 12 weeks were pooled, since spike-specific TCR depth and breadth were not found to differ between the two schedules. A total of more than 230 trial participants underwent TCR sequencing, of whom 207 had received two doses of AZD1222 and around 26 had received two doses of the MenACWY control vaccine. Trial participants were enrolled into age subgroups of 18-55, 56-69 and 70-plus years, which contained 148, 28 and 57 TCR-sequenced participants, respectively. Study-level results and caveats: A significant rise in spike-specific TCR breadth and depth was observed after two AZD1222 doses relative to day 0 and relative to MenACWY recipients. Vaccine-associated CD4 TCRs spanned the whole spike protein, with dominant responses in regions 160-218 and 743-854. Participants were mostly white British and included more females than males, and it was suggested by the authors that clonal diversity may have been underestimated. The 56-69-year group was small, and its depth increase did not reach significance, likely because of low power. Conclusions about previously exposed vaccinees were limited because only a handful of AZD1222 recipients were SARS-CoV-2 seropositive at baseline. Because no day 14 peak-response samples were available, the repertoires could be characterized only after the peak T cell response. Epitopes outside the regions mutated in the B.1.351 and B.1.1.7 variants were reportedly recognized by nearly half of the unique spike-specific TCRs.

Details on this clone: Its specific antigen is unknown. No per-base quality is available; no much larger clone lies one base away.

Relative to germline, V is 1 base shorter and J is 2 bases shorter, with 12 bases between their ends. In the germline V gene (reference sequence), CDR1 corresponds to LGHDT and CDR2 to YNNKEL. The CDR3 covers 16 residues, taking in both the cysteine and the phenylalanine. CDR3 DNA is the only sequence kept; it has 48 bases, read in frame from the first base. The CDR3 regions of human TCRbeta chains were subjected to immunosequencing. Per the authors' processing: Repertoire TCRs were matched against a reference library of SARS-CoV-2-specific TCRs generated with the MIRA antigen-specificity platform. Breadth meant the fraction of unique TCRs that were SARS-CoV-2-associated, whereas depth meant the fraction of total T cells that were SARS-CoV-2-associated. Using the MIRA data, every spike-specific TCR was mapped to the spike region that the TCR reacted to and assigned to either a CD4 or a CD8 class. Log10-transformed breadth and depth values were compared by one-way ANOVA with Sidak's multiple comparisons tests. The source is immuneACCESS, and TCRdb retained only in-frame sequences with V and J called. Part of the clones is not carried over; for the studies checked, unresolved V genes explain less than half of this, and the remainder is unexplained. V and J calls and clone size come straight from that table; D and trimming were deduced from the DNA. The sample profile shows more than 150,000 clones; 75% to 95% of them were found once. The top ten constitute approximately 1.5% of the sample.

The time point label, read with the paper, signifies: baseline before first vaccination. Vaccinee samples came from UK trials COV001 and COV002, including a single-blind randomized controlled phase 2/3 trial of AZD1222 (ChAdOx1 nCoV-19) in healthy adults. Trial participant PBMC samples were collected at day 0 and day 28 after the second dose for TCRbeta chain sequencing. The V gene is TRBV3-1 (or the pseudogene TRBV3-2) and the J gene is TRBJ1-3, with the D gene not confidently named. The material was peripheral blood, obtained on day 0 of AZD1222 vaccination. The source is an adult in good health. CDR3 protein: CASSQGARQTGNTIYF. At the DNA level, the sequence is TGTGCCAGCAGCCAAGGGGCCAGGCAGACTGGAAACACCATATATTTT.